These 9 T cell receptor beta chains came from one sample sequenced in a study of blood T cell repertoires in COVID-19. Sequencing was performed with immunoSEQ multiplex PCR; in TCRdb, only in-frame clones are kept and a portion is missing. Among some 300,000 clones listed, about nine tenths were seen once. Sequenced: peripheral blood. These receptor sequences come from a woman younger than 45 who had recovered from COVID-19.

V gene TRBV20-1 combines with J gene TRBJ1-2; 8 positions match TRBD1. Germline assignment: CDR1 DFQATT and CDR2 SNEGSKA (reference sequence). The CDR3 covers 11 residues. V gave up 8 bases and J gave up 7 bases; unmatched junction bases: 6. CDR3: CSLDRGGGYTF. DNA of the CDR3: TGCAGTCTCGACAGGGGCGGTGGCTACACCTTC.

This clone has just a few counts. The chain employs TRBV4-2 and TRBJ1-1, with a tentative D call TRBD1 (5 bases). From germline, CDR1 is LGHNA and CDR2 YNFKEQ. Trimming left V 4 bases short and J 1 base short, with 31 bases between. There are 21 residues in the CDR3. The CDR3 DNA sequence: TGTGCCAGCAGCCGAAGCAATCTTGGGCAAGAGTCACAGGTGACGAACACTGAAGCTTTCTTT. Amino acids: CASSRSNLGQESQVTNTEAFF.

In its sample, this clone was seen a few times. V usage is TRBV28 and J usage is TRBJ1-2; D uncertain. The CDR3 covers 11 residues. Trimming removed 3 bases from V and 7 bases from J, with 6 bases in between. The germline gives CDR1 MDHEN, CDR2 SYDVKM. The CDR3 sequence: CASSFRVGYTF. CDR3 nucleotide sequence: TGTGCCAGCAGTTTTCGTGTTGGCTACACCTTC.

This chain connects TRBV6-5 to TRBJ2-3, with D perhaps TRBD2 (6 bases). With 5 bases removed from V and 2 bases from J, the gap between germline ends came to 11 bases. The CDR3 contains 14 residues. The V gene's germline CDR1 is MNHEY and CDR2 SVGAGI. DNA for the CDR3: TGTGCCAGCAGTATAGCGGTTTACACAGATACGCAGTATTTT. Amino acid sequence: CASSIAVYTDTQYF.

This chain links TRBV10-3 with TRBJ2-7; D is perhaps TRBD1 (6 bases). V was cut by 2 bases and J by 4 bases, with 9 bases left in between. The CDR3 covers 13 residues. Germline V gives CDR1 ENHRY, CDR2 SYGVKD. CDR3 coding DNA: TGTGCCATCAGTGAGGGACAGATATACGAGCAGTACTTC. Translated, it gives CAISEGQIYEQYF.

The chain uses TRBV7-9 and TRBJ1-4; D is undetermined. Germline V lookup: CDR1 SEHNR, CDR2 FQNEAQ (reference sequence). V was cut by 8 bases and J by 3 bases, with 13 bases left in between. The CDR3 extends over 14 amino acids. This CDR3 reads CASSPRGPNEKLFF. The CDR3 bases are TGTGCCAGCTCACCGCGGGGTCCTAATGAAAAACTGTTTTTT.

The chain employs TRBV27 and TRBJ1-5; possible D gene TRBD1, 5 bases. V shed 2 bases and J shed 0 bases, with 11 bases lying between them. This CDR3 has 16 amino acids. Germline V gene data show CDR1 as MNHEY and CDR2 as SMNVEV (reference sequence). Here the CDR3 reads CASSLVGAHSNQPQHF. CDR3 bases: TGTGCCAGCAGTTTAGTAGGGGCCCATAGCAATCAGCCCCAGCATTTT.

Here the CDR3 DNA reads TGTGCCAGCACCACAAACACAGGGGAACGTGGCTACACCTTC. Translation gives CASTTNTGERGYTF. The gene calls are TRBV3-1 (or the pseudogene TRBV3-2) and TRBJ1-2; 7 bases are a match to TRBD1. With 7 bases clipped from V and 7 bases from J, the junction kept 12 bases outside the gene matches. CDR1 LGHDT and CDR2 YNNKEL come from the germline V gene (reference sequence). The CDR3 extends over 14 amino acids.

This clone was counted a few times. This chain joins TRBV5-1 and TRBJ2-2, with 7 bases that match TRBD1. Germline V gene lookup returns CDR1 SGHRS and CDR2 YFSETQ. The CDR3 length is 15 residues. Trimming cost V 2 bases and J 7 bases; bases outside gene matches: 8. The CDR3 DNA follows: TGCGCCAGCAGCTTTGACAGGGATGAGGGCGGGGAGCTGTTTTTT. Amino acid sequence: CASSFDRDEGGELFF. The entire variable domain, with the rest obtained from reference TRBV5-1 and TRBJ2-2, is as follows: KAGVTQTPRYLIKTRGQQVTLSCSPISGHRSVSWYQQTPGQGLQFLFEYFSETQRNKGNFPGRFSGRQFSNSRSEMNVSTLELGDSALYLCASSFDRDEGGELFFGEGSRLTVL.